These 20 T cell receptor beta chains were all obtained from the same sample, sequenced in a study of regulatory T cells in long-lasting Graves disease. Stated time point: newly diagnosed GD, antithyroid drugs for less than 3 months. Making the TCR library involved RNA that had been extracted from PBMCs. To make TCR beta libraries, researchers used iRepertoire HTBI primers and Arm-PCR of CDR3 regions. TCRdb called the multiplex PCR reads again in MiXCR, with one record for every CDR3 protein. The sample carries 530,000 or so distinct CDR3 sequences, 16% recorded once. The same specimen was also included in a second study, on T cells in Graves' hyperthyroidism and ophthalmopathy.

The specimen comprised peripheral blood mononuclear cells (PBMCs), sampled at new diagnosis, from a patient treated with antithyroid drugs. The receptor source for this set is a young man with Graves disease.

Worth noting for this clonotype: This likely came from a read error, as a far larger clone is one base away. The chain employs TRBV7-2 and TRBJ2-5; D may be TRBD1 or TRBD2 (5 bases each). The J call could be wrong; TRBJ2-1 is a better fit for the DNA end. CDR3 length: 15 amino acids. Germline CDR1 reads SGHTA; CDR2 reads FQGNSA. CDR3 in amino acids: CASSPGASFTNEQFF. Here the CDR3 DNA reads TGTGCCAGCAGCCCCGGGGCTAGTTTTACCAATGAGCAGTTCTTC.

This chain uses TRBV12-3 or TRBV12-4 with TRBJ2-7, with D perhaps TRBD1 (6 bases). The CDR3 loop spans 13 amino acids. V was cut by 6 bases and J by 5 bases, with 14 bases left in between. CDR3 region: CASRPSTGNEQYF. DNA of the CDR3: TGTGCCAGCAGACCGAGTACAGGGAACGAGCAGTACTTC.

Worth noting for this clonotype: A read error may explain this, as a much larger clone is one base away. The V gene is TRBV6-2 or TRBV6-3, the J gene TRBJ2-7; 8 bases line up with TRBD1. The germline V gene has CDR1 MNHEY and CDR2 SVGEGT. This CDR3 has 15 amino acids. As DNA, the CDR3 is TGTGCCAGCCGGCGCGCGGGACAGGCCTCCTACGGGCAGTACTTC. Translation gives CASRRAGQASYGQYF.

V and J are TRBV4-2 and TRBJ2-2; D is unresolved. Trimming took 1 base from V and 6 from J, leaving 9 bases between them. Germline CDR1 is LGHNA and CDR2 is YNFKEQ. This CDR3 is built from 14 residues. CDR3 loop: CASSQVQESGELFF. The CDR3 region has the DNA TGTGCCAGCAGCCAAGTTCAGGAATCCGGGGAGCTGTTTTTT.

This clonotype was picked up many times. V is TRBV7-8 and J is TRBJ1-2; D may be TRBD1 (6 bases). The germline CDR1 and CDR2 sequences are SGHVS and FQNEAQ. CDR3 length: 15 residues. V shed 7 bases and J shed 3 bases, with 18 bases lying between them. CDR3 coding DNA: TGTGCCAGCACCCTAAGGGGGATGGGGGACTATGGCTACACCTTC. Its protein is CASTLRGMGDYGYTF. Together with reference TRBV7-8 and TRBJ1-2, the CDR3 gives the full variable domain: GAGVSQSPRYKVAKRGQDVALRCDPISGHVSLFWYQQALGQGPEFLTYFQNEAQLDKSGLPSDRFFAERPEGSVSTLKIQRTQQEDSAVYLCASTLRGMGDYGYTFGSGTRLTVV.

This clonotype was seen only a few times. Germline is not matched at one junction end, which may reflect a read error. The gene calls are TRBV11-2 and TRBJ2-2; 7 bases fit TRBD2. The CDR3 spans 14 residues. CDR1 and CDR2 from the germline V gene are SGHAT and FQNNGV. CDR3 sequence reads: CASSPSGNTGELLF. The CDR3 region has the DNA TGTGCCAGCAGCCCAAGCGGGAACACCGGGGAGCTGCTTTTT.

The chain carries TRBV28 and TRBJ2-7; a possible D gene is TRBD2 (6 bases). This CDR3 region has 15 residues. The V end was cut by 0 bases, the J end by 1 base, with 10 bases between. The germline V gene has CDR1 MDHEN and CDR2 SYDVKM. The CDR3, as DNA: TGTGCCAGCAGTTTATGGGGAGGCCCGTCCTACGAGCAGTACTTC. It codes for CASSLWGGPSYEQYF.

Regarding this clonotype: A single base separates this from a much larger clone, so it may be a read error. The chain recombines TRBV30 with TRBJ1-2; D not resolved. Germline CDR1 is GTSNPN and CDR2 is SVGIG (reference sequence). This CDR3 spans 13 amino acids. CDR3 sequence reads: CAWSNGPLYGYAF. CDR3 DNA sequence: TGTGCCTGGAGTAACGGGCCCCTCTATGGCTACGCCTTC. The whole variable domain, remainder taken from reference TRBV30 and TRBJ1-2, is SQTIHQWPATLVQPVGSPLSLECTVEGTSNPNLYWYRQAAGRGLQLLFYSVGIGQISSEVPQNLSASRPQDRQFILSSKKLLLSDSGFYLCAWSNGPLYGYAFGSGTRLTVV.

This clonotype was seen a few times. This chain uses TRBV19 with TRBJ2-1, with 7 bases lining up with TRBD1. Losses at the gene ends were 5 bases for V and 6 bases for J; bases not matched to a gene: 13. Germline values: CDR1 LNHDA, CDR2 SQIVND (reference sequence). CDR3 size: 16 residues. CDR3 coding DNA: TGTGCCAGTAGTCCATTCAAGGGGGCCCCGCTCAATGAGCAGTTCTTC. It specifies CASSPFKGAPLNEQFF.

This clonotype showed up just a few times. This chain connects TRBV11-2 to TRBJ2-2; tentatively, D is TRBD2 (6 bases). Trimming removed 5 bases at V and 4 bases at J, with 14 bases between. The germline CDR1 and CDR2 sequences are SGHAT and FQNNGV. CDR3 length: 15 residues. The CDR3 loop reads CASSARDSRTGELFF. The CDR3 DNA reads TGTGCCAGCAGCGCCCGGGACTCGCGCACCGGGGAGCTGTTTTTT.

The rearrangement links TRBV27 to TRBJ1-2, with D hard to call. There are 13 residues in the CDR3. Trimming removed 8 bases at V and 10 bases at J, with 20 bases between. CDR1 is MNHEY and CDR2 is SMNVEV in the germline V gene (reference sequence). As DNA, the CDR3 is TGTGCCAGCGGAACCACAGTCGTTGCTGACTACACCTTC. As protein: CASGTTVVADYTF.

At least ten counts were recorded for this clonotype. This sequence joins TRBV12-3 or TRBV12-4 and TRBJ2-7, with 10 bases aligning to TRBD2. With V trimmed by 6 bases and J by 7 bases, 12 bases remained unmatched. The CDR3 is made up of 15 amino acids. CDR3 region: CASSPTSGSRREQYF. The DNA of the CDR3 is TGTGCCAGCAGCCCGACTAGCGGGTCGCGGAGGGAGCAGTACTTC.

In its sample, this clonotype was seen many times. The chain recombines TRBV7-2 with TRBJ2-3; D uncertain. The CDR3 length is 14 residues. V was cut by 5 bases and J by 6 bases, with 15 bases left in between. CDR1 SGHTA and CDR2 FQGNSA come from the germline V gene. The chain's CDR3 is CASSRDRFTDTQYF. CDR3 DNA: TGTGCCAGCAGCCGAGACCGTTTCACCGATACGCAGTATTTT.

This clonotype was detected many times. The chain uses TRBV3-1 and TRBJ2-3; D might be TRBD1 or TRBD2, each matching 5 bases. V lost 4 bases to trimming and J lost 4 bases, with 15 bases between them. Per germline, CDR1 LGHDT and CDR2 YNNKEL (reference sequence). The CDR3 covers 15 residues. This CDR3 reads CASSLILGVADTQYF. As DNA, the CDR3 is TGTGCCAGCAGCCTGATCCTGGGGGTCGCAGATACGCAGTATTTT.

Points on this clonotype: A read error is possible here, since a much larger clone lies one base away. J is TRBJ1-1 and V is TRBV20-1; D gene ambiguous. CDR3 length: 12 residues. Trimming shortened V by 3 bases and J by 1 base, and 6 bases separated the two germline ends. Germline V gene sequence: CDR1 DFQATT, CDR2 SNEGSKA (reference sequence). Here the CDR3 DNA reads TGCAGTGCTAGTGACCAGAACACTGAAGCTTTCTTT. This translates into CSASDQNTEAFF.

This clonotype was observed a few times. The chain uses TRBV7-2 and TRBJ2-7; unclear D gene. Germline CDR1 reads SGHTA; CDR2 reads FQGNSA. Trimming took 4 bases from V and 1 from J, leaving 8 bases between them. The CDR3 has 13 amino acids. The CDR3 reads CASSSPNSYEQYF. CDR3 nucleotides: TGTGCCAGCAGCTCCCCTAATTCCTACGAGCAGTACTTC.

CDR3 region: CSARPGSIYEQYF. The CDR3 bases are TGCAGTGCTAGACCCGGGTCGATTTACGAGCAGTACTTC. This chain links TRBV20-1 with TRBJ2-7; D gene ambiguous. The germline CDR1 and CDR2 sequences are DFQATT and SNEGSKA (reference sequence). The V end lost 2 bases, the J end lost 4 bases, and 12 bases lay between the germline ends. CDR3 length: 13 residues.

This clonotype was counted ten times or more. V and J are TRBV7-2 and TRBJ2-1; 8 positions match TRBD2. V trimming: 5 bases; J trimming: 8 bases; junction bases outside the gene matches: 8. Germline values: CDR1 SGHTA, CDR2 FQGNSA. The CDR3 spans 14 residues. The CDR3 nucleotides read TGTGCCAGCAGCACCGAGGGGCGGGGGGATGAGCAGTTCTTC. This sequence encodes CASSTEGRGDEQFF.

The rearrangement uses TRBV6-9 and TRBJ1-2, with a weak D call TRBD1 (5 bases). The CDR3 is 13 amino acids. From germline, CDR1 is MNHGY and CDR2 SVAAGI. Between the trimmed V and J ends, which lost 8 bases and 6 bases, there was a span of 16 bases. The CDR3 sequence is CASGLRGFDGYTF. As DNA, the CDR3 is TGTGCCAGCGGTTTGAGGGGATTTGATGGCTACACCTTC.

The chain recombines TRBV3-1 with TRBJ1-1, with 9 bases fitting TRBD1. V was pared by 0 bases and J by 8 bases, with 13 bases of the junction left unmatched. The CDR3 length is 17 residues. The germline gives CDR1 LGHDT, CDR2 YNNKEL (reference sequence). The CDR3 reads CASSQDADRDRASEAFF. DNA of the CDR3: TGTGCCAGCAGCCAAGATGCGGACCGGGACAGGGCTTCGGAAGCTTTCTTT.